The present T cell receptor beta chain was sequenced within a study of Ad26.COV2.S vaccination and SARS-CoV-2 variants. Germline V gene lookup returns CDR1 LNHDA and CDR2 SQIVND (reference sequence). V lost 5 bases and J lost 2, with 16 bases in between. This CDR3 is 15 amino acids long. TCRdb's copy holds only in-frame clones and misses some; the assay was immunoSEQ multiplex PCR. The top ten hold about 5.5% of the sample, which has some 190,000 clones, around 88% seen once. The study's findings and limits: Total T cell responses were possibly underestimated by TCR breadth and depth analyses. Vaccine recipients surpassed placebo recipients in spike-specific TCR breadth. Vaccinated and placebo-treated recipients had similar non-spike TCR breadth.

Concerning this clone itself: Its target is not known.

The sample here was peripheral blood, taken after recovery from COVID-19. The chain couples TRBV19 to TRBJ2-7; D unclear. The TCR comes from a human donor who had recovered from COVID-19. CDR3 region: CASSSTGPAPYEQYF. The CDR3 DNA is TGTGCCAGTAGTTCAACGGGTCCGGCCCCCTACGAGCAGTACTTC.